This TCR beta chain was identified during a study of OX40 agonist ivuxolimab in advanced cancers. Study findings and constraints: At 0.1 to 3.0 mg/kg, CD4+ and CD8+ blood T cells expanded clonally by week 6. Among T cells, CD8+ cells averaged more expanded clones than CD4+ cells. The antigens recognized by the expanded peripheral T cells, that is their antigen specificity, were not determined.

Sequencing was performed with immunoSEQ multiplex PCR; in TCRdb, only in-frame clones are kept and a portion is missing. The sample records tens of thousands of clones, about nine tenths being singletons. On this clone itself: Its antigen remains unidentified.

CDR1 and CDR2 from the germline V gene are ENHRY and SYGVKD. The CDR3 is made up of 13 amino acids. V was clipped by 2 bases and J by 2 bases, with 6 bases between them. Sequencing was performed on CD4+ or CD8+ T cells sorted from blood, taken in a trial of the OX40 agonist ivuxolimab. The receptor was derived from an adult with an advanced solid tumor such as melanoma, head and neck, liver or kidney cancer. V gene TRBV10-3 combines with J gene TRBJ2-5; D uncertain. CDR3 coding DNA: TGTGCCATCAGTGAGAGGGTGCAAGAGACCCAGTACTTC. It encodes CAISERVQETQYF.